A single T cell receptor beta chain is shown here with its context. The germline CDR1 and CDR2 sequences are SGHVS and FQNEAQ. Germline trimming cut 0 bases from V and 8 bases from J; bases unmatched to any gene: 9. This CDR3 region has 16 residues. Clones were read by immunoSEQ multiplex PCR, and TCRdb kept only the in-frame ones, dropping some. The sample yields around 1,000,000 clones, approximately 80% seen once. The data stem from a study of shared clonotypes between healthy human individuals. The sequencing input was memory CD4+ T cells from PBMCs. As for subset: CD45RA-negative fraction. This sequence joins TRBV7-8 and TRBJ1-2; TRBD1 agrees at 10 bases. The sequence came from a man aged 18 to 30 in good health. Some clones in this sample may be carry-over from other donors' samples. The CDR3 sequence is CASSLASSGTGEGYTF. The CDR3 nucleotides read TGTGCCAGCAGCTTAGCAAGCTCCGGGACAGGGGAGGGCTACACCTTC.